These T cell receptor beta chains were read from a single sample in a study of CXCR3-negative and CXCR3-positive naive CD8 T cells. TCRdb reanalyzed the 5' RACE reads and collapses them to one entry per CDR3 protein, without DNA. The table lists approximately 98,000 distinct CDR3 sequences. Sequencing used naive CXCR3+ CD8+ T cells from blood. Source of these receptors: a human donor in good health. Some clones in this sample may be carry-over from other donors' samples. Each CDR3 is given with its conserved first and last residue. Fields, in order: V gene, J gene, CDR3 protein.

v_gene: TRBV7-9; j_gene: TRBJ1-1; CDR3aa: CASSLGISTATEAFF
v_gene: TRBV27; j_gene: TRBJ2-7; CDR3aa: CASTNVPGPYEQYF
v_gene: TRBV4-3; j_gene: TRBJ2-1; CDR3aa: CASSQDSGGAYNEQFF
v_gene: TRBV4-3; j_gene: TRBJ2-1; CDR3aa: CASSQVYAGGPYNEQFF
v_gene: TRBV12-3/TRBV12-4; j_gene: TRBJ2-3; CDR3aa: CASRPEGGIDTQYF
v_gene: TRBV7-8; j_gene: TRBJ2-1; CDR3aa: CASSPTGQGIF
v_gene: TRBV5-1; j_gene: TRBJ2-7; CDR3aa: CASSLASGDEQYF
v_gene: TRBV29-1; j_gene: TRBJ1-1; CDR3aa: CSVEDLSPDRPSNTEAFF
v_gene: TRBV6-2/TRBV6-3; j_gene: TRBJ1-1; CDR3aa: CASSYPQGRTEAFF
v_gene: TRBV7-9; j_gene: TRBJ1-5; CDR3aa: CASSLVLTDYSNQPQHF
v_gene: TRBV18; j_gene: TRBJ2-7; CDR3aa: CASSPSVNAPYEQYF
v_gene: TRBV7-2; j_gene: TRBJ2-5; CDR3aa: CSSRGQGQETQYF
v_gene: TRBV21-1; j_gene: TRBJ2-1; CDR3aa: CAPRAGRGGNEQFF
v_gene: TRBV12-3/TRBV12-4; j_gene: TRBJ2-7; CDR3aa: CASSFSLVDEQYF
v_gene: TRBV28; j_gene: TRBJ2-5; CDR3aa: CASSFWPELGTQYF